This passage covers 20 T cell receptor beta chains from one sample sequenced in a study of blood T cell repertoires in COVID-19. Only in-frame clones appear in the TCRdb table, and some are missing; sequencing was by immunoSEQ multiplex PCR. Of under 200,000 clones in the sample, about four fifths were seen once. The specimen was peripheral blood. These receptor sequences come from a man between 65 and 85 years old who had recovered from COVID-19.

This clone occurred once. The rearrangement joins TRBV5-1 to TRBJ2-7, with TRBD2 matching over 8 bases. The CDR3 is made up of 16 amino acids. Per germline, CDR1 SGHRS and CDR2 YFSETQ. Trimming took 4 bases from V and 6 from J; bases not matched to a gene: 15. For the CDR3, the DNA is TGCGCCAGCAGCCAGACTGGCACTAGCGGCCTGACCGAGCAGTACTTC. Protein product: CASSQTGTSGLTEQYF.

The chain has TRBV11-1 and TRBJ2-3; 8 nucleotides match TRBD2. With 5 bases clipped from V and 7 bases from J, the junction kept 11 bases outside the gene matches. The V gene's germline CDR1 is SGHAT and CDR2 FQDESV (reference sequence). The CDR3 is 15 residues long. In DNA, the CDR3 is TGTGCCAGCAGCCCCTCAAGCGGGAGACCCAATACGCAGTATTTT. Protein product: CASSPSSGRPNTQYF.

CDR3 in amino acids: CASSQQDRGTDTQYF. In DNA, the CDR3 is TGCGCCAGCAGCCAACAAGACAGGGGCACAGATACGCAGTATTTT. This chain joins TRBV4-1 and TRBJ2-3; 7 positions match TRBD1. J lost 1 base, V lost 2 bases, and 3 bases had no gene match. The CDR3 has 15 amino acids. Germline lookup yields CDR1 MGHRA and CDR2 YSYEKL.

As regards this clone: This sample also contains other DNA sequences that code for the same CDR3. The chain uses TRBV4-3 and TRBJ2-7; D is ambiguous. The V end lost 0 bases, the J end lost 7 bases, and 7 bases lay between the germline ends. From germline, CDR1 is LGHNA and CDR2 YSLEER. This CDR3 has 12 residues. The CDR3 protein is CASSQDRREQYF. DNA of the CDR3: TGCGCCAGCAGCCAAGATCGTCGGGAGCAGTACTTC.

The chain couples TRBV7-9 to TRBJ2-1; a weak D match, TRBD2 (6 bases). The CDR3 has 14 amino acids. V was clipped by 6 bases and J by 4 bases, with 13 bases between them. Looked up from germline, CDR1 is SEHNR and CDR2 is FQNEAQ (reference sequence). The CDR3 region is CASRPRDFYNEQFF. DNA of the CDR3: TGTGCCAGCAGGCCCCGGGACTTTTACAATGAGCAGTTCTTC. Using reference TRBV7-9 and TRBJ2-1 for the parts outside the CDR3, the full variable domain is DTGVSQNPRHKITKRGQNVTFRCDPISEHNRLYWYRQTLGQGPEFLTYFQNEAQLEKSRLLSDRFSAERPKGSFSTLEIQRTEQGDSAMYLCASRPRDFYNEQFFGPGTRLTVL.

This CDR3 reads CASSPLQGWGTEAFF. The CDR3 DNA sequence: TGTGCCAGCTCACCTCTTCAGGGGTGGGGCACTGAAGCTTTCTTT. This chain links TRBV18 with TRBJ1-1; weak D call: TRBD1 (6 bases). The CDR3 has 15 residues. Per germline, CDR1 KGHSH and CDR2 LQKENI. V shed 3 bases and J shed 4 bases, with 15 bases lying between them.

To note about this clone: This same CDR3 is encoded by further DNA sequences in the sample. This chain links TRBV5-1 with TRBJ2-1, with 11 nucleotides matching TRBD2. CDR3 length equals 15 residues. With 5 bases clipped from V and 7 bases from J, the junction kept 8 bases outside the gene matches. CDR1 is SGHRS, CDR2 YFSETQ, per germline. For the CDR3, the DNA is TGCGCCAGCAGTTTAGCGGGAGGGATGGGGAATGAGCAGTTCTTC. Translation gives CASSLAGGMGNEQFF.

The rearrangement links TRBV5-1 to TRBJ1-2, with TRBD1 identical over 9 bases. V shed 4 bases and J 4 bases; nucleotides not matched to a gene: 5. The CDR3 is 14 amino acids. Germline V CDR1 and CDR2: SGHRS, YFSETQ. The CDR3 spells CASSAGQGVYGYTF. The CDR3, as DNA: TGCGCCAGCAGCGCGGGACAGGGAGTCTATGGCTACACCTTC.

The chain recombines TRBV7-2 with TRBJ1-2; 8 bases align to TRBD1. The J segment lost 7 bases and the V segment lost 4 bases, leaving 8 bases of the junction unmatched. Germline CDR1 is SGHTA and CDR2 is FQGNSA. The CDR3 has 14 residues. The CDR3 bases are TGTGCCAGCAGCTCAGCCGACAGGGGCGCTGGCTACACCTTC. This sequence encodes CASSSADRGAGYTF.

This chain links TRBV18 with TRBJ2-1; 8 bases are a match to TRBD2. V lost 0 bases, J lost 4 bases, and 2 bases stayed unmatched. The CDR3 sequence is 15 residues long. CDR1 is KGHSH and CDR2 is LQKENI in the germline V gene. CDR3: CASSPPGTSYNEQFF. The CDR3 DNA is TGTGCCAGCTCACCACCTGGGACTAGTTACAATGAGCAGTTCTTC.

This sequence joins TRBV6-4 and TRBJ2-2; tentative D call: TRBD1 (6 bases). This CDR3 region has 17 residues. The germline CDR1 and CDR2 sequences are MRHNA and SNTAGT. V lost 0 bases, J lost 2 bases, and 13 bases lay in between. CDR3 sequence reads: CASSDSSGTLNTGELFF. The DNA for the CDR3 is TGTGCCAGCAGTGACTCGAGTGGGACACTAAACACCGGGGAGCTGTTTTTT.

The chain uses TRBV18 and TRBJ2-1; TRBD1 is a possible D gene (6 bases). Trimming left V 5 bases short and J 5 bases short, with 13 bases between. The CDR3 consists of 14 residues. CDR1 and CDR2 (germline): KGHSH, LQKENI. CDR3 DNA sequence: TGTGCCAGCTCAAACCTGGGACAACACAATGAGCAGTTCTTC. This gives the protein CASSNLGQHNEQFF.

This chain links TRBV6-6 with TRBJ2-2; D gene unclear. From germline, CDR1 is MNHNY and CDR2 SVGAGI (reference sequence). Trimming took off 4 bases at V and 6 bases at J, with 6 bases between the two ends. The CDR3 covers 12 residues. The CDR3 DNA is TGTGCCAGCAGTTCTAGTGCCGGGGAGCTGTTTTTT. Translated, it gives CASSSSAGELFF.

The chain has TRBV24-1 and TRBJ2-3; D might be TRBD2 (6 bases). With 7 bases removed from V and 3 bases from J, the gap between germline ends came to 7 bases. Germline loops: CDR1 KGHDR, CDR2 SFDVKD. The CDR3 has 12 amino acids. This CDR3 reads CATRGLTDTQYF. CDR3 DNA sequence: TGTGCCACCAGGGGACTTACAGATACGCAGTATTTT.

This chain links TRBV5-1 with TRBJ2-1, with 7 positions matching TRBD1. There are 14 residues in the CDR3. CDR1 is SGHRS, CDR2 YFSETQ, per germline. J was trimmed by 0 bases and V by 5 bases; bases with no gene match: 2. The CDR3 nucleotides are TGCGCCAGCAGTCGGGACAGCTCCTACAATGAGCAGTTCTTC. Protein: CASSRDSSYNEQFF.

The rearrangement links TRBV29-1 to TRBJ2-3; D uncertain. Trimming shortened V by 0 bases and J by 5 bases, and 6 bases separated the two germline ends. This CDR3 is 12 amino acids long. Germline lookup yields CDR1 SQVTM and CDR2 ANQGSEA. In nucleotides, the CDR3 is TGCAGCGTTGAAGATTCAGAAGATACGCAGTATTTT. It yields the protein CSVEDSEDTQYF.

The chain employs TRBV5-6 and TRBJ2-5; 12 bases line up with TRBD2. Germline loops: CDR1 SGHDT, CDR2 YYEEEE. The CDR3 is made up of 15 amino acids. V shed 0 bases and J 6 bases; nucleotides not matched to a gene: 3. The CDR3: CASSLGLAGVQTQYF. DNA of the CDR3: TGTGCCAGCAGCTTGGGACTAGCGGGAGTGCAGACCCAGTACTTC.

The V call is TRBV7-8, the J call TRBJ2-3, with 10 bases matching TRBD2. CDR1 and CDR2 (germline): SGHVS, FQNEAQ. The CDR3 runs to 14 residues. V was clipped by 3 bases and J by 5 bases; unmatched bases: 2. Here the CDR3 reads CASSFTSGIDTQYF. CDR3 sequence (DNA): TGTGCCAGCAGCTTCACTAGCGGGATAGATACGCAGTATTTT.

This rearrangement joins TRBV24-1 to TRBJ2-3; 9 bases match TRBD2. With V trimmed by 6 bases and J by 0 bases, 3 bases remained unmatched. The germline CDR1 and CDR2 sequences are KGHDR and SFDVKD. The CDR3 covers 15 residues. The CDR3 spells CATSPSGTSTDTQYF. DNA for the CDR3: TGTGCCACCAGTCCTAGCGGGACGAGCACAGATACGCAGTATTTT.

The chain has TRBV6-2 or TRBV6-3 and TRBJ2-7; the D gene is possibly TRBD1 (5 bases). The ends were cut back, 4 bases at V and 2 bases at J, with 15 bases in the middle. Germline V lookup: CDR1 MNHEY, CDR2 SVGEGT. The CDR3 extends over 15 amino acids. CDR3: CASSSLAGITYEQYF. The CDR3 DNA is TGTGCCAGCAGTTCCTTAGCAGGGATAACCTACGAGCAGTACTTC.